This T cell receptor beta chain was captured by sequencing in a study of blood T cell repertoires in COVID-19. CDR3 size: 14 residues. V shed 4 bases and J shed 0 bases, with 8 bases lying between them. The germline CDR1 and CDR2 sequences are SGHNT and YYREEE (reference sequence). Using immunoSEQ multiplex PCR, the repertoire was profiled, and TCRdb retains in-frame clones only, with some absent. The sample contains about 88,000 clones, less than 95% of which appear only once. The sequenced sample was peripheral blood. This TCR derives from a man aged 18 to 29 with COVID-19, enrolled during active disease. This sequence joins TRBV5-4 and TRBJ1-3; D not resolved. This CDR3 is CASSPRGSGNTIYF. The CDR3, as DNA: TGTGCCAGCAGCCCGCGTGGCTCTGGAAACACCATATATTTT.